This TCR beta chain comes out of a study of blood T cell repertoires in COVID-19. The overall study: Both acute and convalescent COVID-19 samples were obtained from the United States, Italy and Spain.

V lost 2 bases to trimming and J lost 6 bases, with 16 bases between them. Germline V gene sequence: CDR1 MNHEY, CDR2 SVGEGT. This CDR3 is built from 15 residues. Assay used: immunoSEQ multiplex PCR; TCRdb lists only in-frame clones, some missing. Here the sample spans 250,000 to 350,000 clones, over 75% being singletons. The rearrangement uses TRBV6-2 or TRBV6-3 and TRBJ1-2, with D possibly matching TRBD1 (6 bases). Sequencing was done on a sample of peripheral blood. This clonotype was obtained from a woman aged 45-65 years with active or convalescent COVID-19. The CDR3 sequence is CASSYDAGAYNGYTF. CDR3 DNA sequence: TGTGCCAGCAGTTACGACGCAGGGGCTTATAATGGCTACACCTTC.